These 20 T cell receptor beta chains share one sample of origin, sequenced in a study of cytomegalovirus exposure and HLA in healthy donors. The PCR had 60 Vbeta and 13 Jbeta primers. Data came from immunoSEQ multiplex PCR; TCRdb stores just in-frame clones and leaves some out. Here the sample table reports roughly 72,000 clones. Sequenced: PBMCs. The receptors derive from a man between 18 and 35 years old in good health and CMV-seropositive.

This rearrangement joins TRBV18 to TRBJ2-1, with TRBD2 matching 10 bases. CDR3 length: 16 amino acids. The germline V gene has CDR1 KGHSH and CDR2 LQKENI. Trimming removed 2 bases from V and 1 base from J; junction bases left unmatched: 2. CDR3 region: CASSPLAGGSYNEQFF. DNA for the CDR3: TGTGCCAGCTCACCATTAGCGGGAGGTTCCTACAATGAGCAGTTCTTC.

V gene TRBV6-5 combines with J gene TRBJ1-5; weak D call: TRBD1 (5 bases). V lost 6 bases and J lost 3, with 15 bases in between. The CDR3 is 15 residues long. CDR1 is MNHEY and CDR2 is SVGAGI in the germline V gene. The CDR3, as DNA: TGTGCCAGCAGCCCCTTGGGCAGGGACAATCAGCCCCAGCATTTT. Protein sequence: CASSPLGRDNQPQHF.

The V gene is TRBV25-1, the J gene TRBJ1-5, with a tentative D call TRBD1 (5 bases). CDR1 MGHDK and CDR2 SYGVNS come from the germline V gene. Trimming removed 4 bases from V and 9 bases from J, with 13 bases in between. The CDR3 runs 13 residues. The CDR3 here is CASSVGDWGPQHF. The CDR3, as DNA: TGTGCCAGCAGTGTTGGGGACTGGGGGCCCCAGCATTTT.

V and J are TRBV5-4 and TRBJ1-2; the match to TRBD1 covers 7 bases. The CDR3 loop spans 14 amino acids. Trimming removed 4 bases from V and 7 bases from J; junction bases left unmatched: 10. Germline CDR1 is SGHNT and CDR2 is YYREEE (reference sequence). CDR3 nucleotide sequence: TGTGCCAGCAGCACAACAGGGGCGCTGAGTGGCTACACCTTC. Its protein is CASSTTGALSGYTF.

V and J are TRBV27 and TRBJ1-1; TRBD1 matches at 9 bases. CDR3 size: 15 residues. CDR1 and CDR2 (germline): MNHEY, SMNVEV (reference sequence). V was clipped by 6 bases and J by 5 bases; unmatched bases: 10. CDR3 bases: TGTGCCAGCAGAGCACAGGGGGCCGCCCTAACTGAAGCTTTCTTT. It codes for CASRAQGAALTEAFF.

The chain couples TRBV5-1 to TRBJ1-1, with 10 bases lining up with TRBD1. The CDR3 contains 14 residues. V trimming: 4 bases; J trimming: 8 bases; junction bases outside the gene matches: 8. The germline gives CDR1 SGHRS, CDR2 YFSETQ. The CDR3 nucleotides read TGCGCCAGCAGCCCCCGGACAGGGGGACGGGAAGCTTTCTTT. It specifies CASSPRTGGREAFF.

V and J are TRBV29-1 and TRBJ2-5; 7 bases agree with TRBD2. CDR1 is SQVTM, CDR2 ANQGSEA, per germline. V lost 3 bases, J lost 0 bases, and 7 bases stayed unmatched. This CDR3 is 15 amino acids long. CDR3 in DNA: TGCAGCGTTGATAGGATGGGGGGGAACCAAGAGACCCAGTACTTC. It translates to CSVDRMGGNQETQYF. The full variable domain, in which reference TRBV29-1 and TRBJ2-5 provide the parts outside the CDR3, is SAVISQKPSRDICQRGTSLTIQCQVDSQVTMMFWYRQQPGQSLTLIATANQGSEATYESGFVIDKFPISRPNLTFSTLTVSNMSPEDSSIYLCSVDRMGGNQETQYFGPGTRLLVL.

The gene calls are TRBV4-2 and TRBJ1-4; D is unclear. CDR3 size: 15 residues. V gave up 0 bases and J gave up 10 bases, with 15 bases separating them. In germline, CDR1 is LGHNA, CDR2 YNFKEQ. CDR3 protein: CASSQDQAGERKLFF. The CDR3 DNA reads TGTGCCAGCAGCCAAGATCAAGCCGGGGAACGAAAACTGTTTTTT.

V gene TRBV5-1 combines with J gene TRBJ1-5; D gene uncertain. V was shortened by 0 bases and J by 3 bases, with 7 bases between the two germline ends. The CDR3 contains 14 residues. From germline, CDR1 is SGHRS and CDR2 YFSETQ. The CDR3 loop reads CASSLAGSNQPQHF. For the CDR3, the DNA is TGCGCCAGCAGCTTGGCAGGATCCAATCAGCCCCAGCATTTT.

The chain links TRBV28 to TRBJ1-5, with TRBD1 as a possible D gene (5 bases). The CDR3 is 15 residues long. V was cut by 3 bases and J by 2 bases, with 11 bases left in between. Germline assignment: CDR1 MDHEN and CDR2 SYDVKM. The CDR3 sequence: CASSLGRVGNQPQHF. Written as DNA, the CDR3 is TGTGCCAGCAGTTTGGGCAGGGTGGGCAATCAGCCCCAGCATTTT.

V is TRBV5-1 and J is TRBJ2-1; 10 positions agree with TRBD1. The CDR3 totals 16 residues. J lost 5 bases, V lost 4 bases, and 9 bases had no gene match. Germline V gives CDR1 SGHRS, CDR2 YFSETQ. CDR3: CASSLSGTGEDNEQFF. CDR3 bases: TGCGCCAGCAGCCTTTCCGGGACAGGGGAAGACAATGAGCAGTTCTTC.

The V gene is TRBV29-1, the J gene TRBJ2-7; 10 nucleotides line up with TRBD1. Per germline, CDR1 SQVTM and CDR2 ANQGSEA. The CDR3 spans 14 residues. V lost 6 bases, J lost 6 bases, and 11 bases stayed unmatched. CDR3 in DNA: TGCAGCGTCGCCGGGACAGGGGCTCTCTCCGAGCAGTACTTC. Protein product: CSVAGTGALSEQYF.

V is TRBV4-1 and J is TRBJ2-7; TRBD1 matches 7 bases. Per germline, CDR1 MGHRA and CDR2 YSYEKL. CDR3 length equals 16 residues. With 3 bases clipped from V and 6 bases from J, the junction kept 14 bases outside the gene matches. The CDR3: CASSHPRQGSLGEQYF. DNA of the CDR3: TGCGCCAGCAGCCATCCAAGACAGGGATCATTAGGCGAGCAGTACTTC.

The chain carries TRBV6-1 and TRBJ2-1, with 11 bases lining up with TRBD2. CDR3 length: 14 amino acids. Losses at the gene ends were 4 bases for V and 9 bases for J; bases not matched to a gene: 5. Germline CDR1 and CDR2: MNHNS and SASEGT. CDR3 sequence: CASSVLAGGSEQFF. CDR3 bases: TGTGCCAGCAGTGTCCTAGCGGGAGGTAGTGAGCAGTTCTTC.

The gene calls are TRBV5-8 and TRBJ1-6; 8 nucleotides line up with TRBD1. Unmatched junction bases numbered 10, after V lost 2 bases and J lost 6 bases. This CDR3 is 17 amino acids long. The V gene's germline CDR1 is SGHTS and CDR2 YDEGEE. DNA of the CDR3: TGTGCCAGCAGCTTCTTAATCCGGGACAGGCTTAATTCACCCCTCCACTTT. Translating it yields CASSFLIRDRLNSPLHF.

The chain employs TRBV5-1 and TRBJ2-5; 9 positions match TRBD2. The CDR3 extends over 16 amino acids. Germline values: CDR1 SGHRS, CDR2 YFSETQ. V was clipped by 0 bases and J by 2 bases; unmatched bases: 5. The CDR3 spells CASSLALAGPQETQYF. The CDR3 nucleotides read TGCGCCAGCAGCTTGGCCCTAGCGGGGCCACAAGAGACCCAGTACTTC.

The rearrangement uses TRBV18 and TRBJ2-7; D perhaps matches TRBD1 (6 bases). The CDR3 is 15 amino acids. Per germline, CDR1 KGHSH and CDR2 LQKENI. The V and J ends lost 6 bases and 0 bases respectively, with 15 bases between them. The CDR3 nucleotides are TGTGCCAGCTCGCTAGGACAGAGACCCTCCTACGAGCAGTACTTC. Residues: CASSLGQRPSYEQYF.

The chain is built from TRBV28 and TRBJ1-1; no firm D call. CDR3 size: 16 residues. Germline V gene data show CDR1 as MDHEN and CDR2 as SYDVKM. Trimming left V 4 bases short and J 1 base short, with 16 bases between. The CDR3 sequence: CASSSRAGVSNTEAFF. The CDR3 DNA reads TGTGCCAGCAGTTCCAGAGCGGGTGTTTCGAACACTGAAGCTTTCTTT.

The CDR3 is CASRADRGSGNTIYF. The CDR3 bases are TGTGCCAGCAGAGCTGACAGGGGCTCTGGAAACACCATATATTTT. The V gene is TRBV6-1, the J gene TRBJ1-3; 8 nucleotides align to TRBD1. Trimming at V came to 6 bases and at J to 0 bases, leaving 4 bases not matched to a gene. The CDR3 runs 15 residues. Germline CDR1 and CDR2: MNHNS and SASEGT.

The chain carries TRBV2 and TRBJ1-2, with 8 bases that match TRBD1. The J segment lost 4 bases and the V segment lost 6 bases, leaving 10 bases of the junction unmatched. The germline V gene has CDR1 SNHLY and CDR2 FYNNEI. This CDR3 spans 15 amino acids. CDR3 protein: CASSDPGQAIYGYTF. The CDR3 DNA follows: TGTGCCAGCAGCGATCCGGGACAGGCCATCTATGGCTACACCTTC.